The T cell receptor (beta chain) described here comes from a study of T cell responses to AZD1222 COVID-19 vaccine. The CDR3 has 16 amino acids. With V trimmed by 6 bases and J by 0 bases, 9 bases remained unmatched. Germline V lookup: CDR1 KGHSH, CDR2 LQKENI. Repertoires were generated with immunoSEQ multiplex PCR, while TCRdb's copy carries only in-frame clones and drops some. The sample lists around 200,000 clones; 94% were seen once. With regard to this clone: Its cognate antigen is unknown.

Study conclusions and caveats: Repertoires in all cases were sampled only once the peak T cell response had passed. After two AZD1222 doses, spike-specific TCR breadth and depth rose versus day 0. Seropositive status at baseline applied to only 6 or 7 AZD1222 recipients. Across the whole spike, CD4 TCRs peaked at regions 160-218 and 743-854.

The chain couples TRBV18 to TRBJ1-1; 8 nucleotides align to TRBD1. The sample in question was peripheral blood, obtained 28 days after the second AZD1222 dose. The TCR originated in an adult who received the AZD1222 COVID-19 vaccine. Written as DNA, the CDR3 is TGTGCCAGCTCCCTAGACAGGGGACAAATGAACACTGAAGCTTTCTTT. Protein: CASSLDRGQMNTEAFF.